This section outlines one TCR beta chain sequence together with its context. Its target is not known. Per germline, CDR1 MGHRA and CDR2 YSYEKL. The V and J ends lost 6 bases and 3 bases, in that order; junction bases with no gene match: 6. This CDR3 is built from 15 residues. The donors formed part of the approximately 120-subject validation cohort, distinct from the approximately 640-subject first cohort. This sample was included in a study of cytomegalovirus exposure and HLA in healthy donors. Study context: The roughly 120 validation repertoires, a later analysis reported, used the same platform as the 600 to 850 repertoires from the first cohort. Study-level findings and limits: Researchers counted approximately 160 TCR beta chains as cytomegalovirus-associated.

Sequenced by immunoSEQ multiplex PCR; TCRdb stores in-frame clones only, minus some. The sample consists of 100,000 to 130,000 clones, nearly 97% of them appearing once. The TCR sequence derives from a woman aged 18 to 35 in good health and CMV-seronegative. What was sequenced was PBMCs. V gene TRBV4-1 combines with J gene TRBJ2-3; 10 bases are a match to TRBD2. The CDR3 loop reads CASSTGTSDTDTQYF. DNA for the CDR3: TGCGCCAGCAGTACCGGGACTAGCGATACAGATACGCAGTATTTT.